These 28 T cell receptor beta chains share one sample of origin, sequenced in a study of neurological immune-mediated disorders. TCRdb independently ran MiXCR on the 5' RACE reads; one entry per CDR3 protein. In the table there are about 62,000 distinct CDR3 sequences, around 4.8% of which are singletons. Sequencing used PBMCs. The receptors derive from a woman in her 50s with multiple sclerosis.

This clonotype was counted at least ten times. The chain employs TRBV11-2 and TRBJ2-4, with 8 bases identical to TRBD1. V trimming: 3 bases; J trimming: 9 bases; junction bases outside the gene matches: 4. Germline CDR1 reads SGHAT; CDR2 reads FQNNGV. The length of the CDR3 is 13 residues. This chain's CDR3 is CASSFGTGGIQYF. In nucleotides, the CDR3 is TGTGCCAGCAGCTTCGGGACAGGAGGCATTCAGTACTTC.

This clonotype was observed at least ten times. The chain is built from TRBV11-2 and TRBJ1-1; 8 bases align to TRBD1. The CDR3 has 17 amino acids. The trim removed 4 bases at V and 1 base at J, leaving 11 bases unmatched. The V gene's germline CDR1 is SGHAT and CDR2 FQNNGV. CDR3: CASSSIGQGRRNTEAFF. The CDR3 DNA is TGTGCCAGCAGCTCCATCGGACAGGGTCGGAGGAACACTGAAGCTTTCTTT.

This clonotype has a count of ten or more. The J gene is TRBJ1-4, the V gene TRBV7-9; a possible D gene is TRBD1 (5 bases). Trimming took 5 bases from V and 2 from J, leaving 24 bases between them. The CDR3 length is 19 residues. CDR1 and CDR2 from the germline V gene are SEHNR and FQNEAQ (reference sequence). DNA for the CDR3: TGTGCCAGCAGCCCCAGCCGGGGCAGCTTTAAGGGGACTAATGAAAAACTGTTTTTT. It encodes CASSPSRGSFKGTNEKLFF.

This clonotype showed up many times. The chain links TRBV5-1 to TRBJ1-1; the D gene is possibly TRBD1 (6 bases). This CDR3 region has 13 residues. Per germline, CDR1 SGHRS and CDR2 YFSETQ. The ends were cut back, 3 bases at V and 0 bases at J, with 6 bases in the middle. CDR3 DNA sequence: TGCGCCAGCAGCTGGGACATGAACACTGAAGCTTTCTTT. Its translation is CASSWDMNTEAFF.

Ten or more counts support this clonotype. CDR3: CATSRDREREFF. The CDR3 nucleotides read TGTGCCACCAGCAGGGACAGGGAGAGGGAGTTCTTC. The chain couples TRBV15 to TRBJ2-1; 8 bases line up with TRBD1. CDR3 length: 12 residues. Trimming cost V 3 bases and J 14 bases; bases outside gene matches: 6. Germline V gene lookup returns CDR1 LNHNV and CDR2 YYDKDF (reference sequence).

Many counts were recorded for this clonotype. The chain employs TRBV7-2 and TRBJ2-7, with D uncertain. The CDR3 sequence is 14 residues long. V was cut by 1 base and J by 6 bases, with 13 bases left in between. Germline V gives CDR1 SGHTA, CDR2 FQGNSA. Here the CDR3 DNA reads TGTGCCAGCAGCTTAGATCGGGTGGTAAGCGAGCAGTACTTC. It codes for CASSLDRVVSEQYF. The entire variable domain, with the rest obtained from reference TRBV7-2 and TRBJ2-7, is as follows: GAGVSQSPSNKVTEKGKDVELRCDPISGHTALYWYRQSLGQGLEFLIYFQGNSAPDKSGLPSDRFSAERTGGSVSTLTIQRTQQEDSAVYLCASSLDRVVSEQYFGPGTRLTVT.

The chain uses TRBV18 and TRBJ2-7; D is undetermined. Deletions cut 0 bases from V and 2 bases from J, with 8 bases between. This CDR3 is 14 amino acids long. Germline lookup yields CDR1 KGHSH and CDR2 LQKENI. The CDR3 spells CASSPPGIPYEQYF. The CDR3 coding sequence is TGTGCCAGCTCACCACCAGGGATACCCTACGAGCAGTACTTC.

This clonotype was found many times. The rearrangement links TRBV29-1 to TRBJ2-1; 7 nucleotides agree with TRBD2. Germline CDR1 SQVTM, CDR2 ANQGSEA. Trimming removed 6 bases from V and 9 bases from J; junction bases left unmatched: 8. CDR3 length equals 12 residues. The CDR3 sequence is CSVTGTTSEQFF. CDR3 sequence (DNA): TGCAGCGTGACCGGGACTACTAGTGAGCAGTTCTTC.

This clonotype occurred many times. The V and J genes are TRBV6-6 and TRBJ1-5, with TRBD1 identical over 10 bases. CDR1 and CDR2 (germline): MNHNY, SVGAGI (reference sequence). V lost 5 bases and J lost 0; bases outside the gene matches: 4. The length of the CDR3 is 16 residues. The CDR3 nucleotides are TGTGCCAGCAGTCGACAGGGGGCCTATAGCAATCAGCCCCAGCATTTT. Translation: CASSRQGAYSNQPQHF.

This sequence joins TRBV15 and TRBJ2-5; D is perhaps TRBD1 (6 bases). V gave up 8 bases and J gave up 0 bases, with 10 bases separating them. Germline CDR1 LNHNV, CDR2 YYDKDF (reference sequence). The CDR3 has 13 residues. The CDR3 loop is CATARTDQETQYF. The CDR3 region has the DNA TGTGCCACCGCAAGGACAGACCAAGAGACCCAGTACTTC.

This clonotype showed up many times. The CDR3 DNA is TGTGCCACCAGCAGACAGGAGCACACTGAAGCTTTCTTT. Translated: CATSRQEHTEAFF. The genes are TRBV15 and TRBJ1-1; D is uncertain. The CDR3 loop spans 13 amino acids. Trimming stripped 2 bases from V and 3 bases from J, with 7 bases between. CDR1 and CDR2 from the germline V gene are LNHNV and YYDKDF (reference sequence).

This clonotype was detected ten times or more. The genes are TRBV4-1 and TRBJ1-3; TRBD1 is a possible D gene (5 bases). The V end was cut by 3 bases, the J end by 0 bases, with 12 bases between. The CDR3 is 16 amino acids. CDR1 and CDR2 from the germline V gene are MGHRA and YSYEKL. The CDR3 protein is CASSHTGGLSGNTIYF. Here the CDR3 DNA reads TGCGCCAGCAGCCACACTGGGGGTCTCTCTGGAAACACCATATATTTT.

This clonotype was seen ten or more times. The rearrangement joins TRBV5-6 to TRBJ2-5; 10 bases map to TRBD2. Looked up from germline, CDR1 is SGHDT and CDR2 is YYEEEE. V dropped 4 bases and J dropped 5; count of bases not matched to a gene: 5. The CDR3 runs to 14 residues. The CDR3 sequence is CASSAGLAAETQYF. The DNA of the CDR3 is TGTGCCAGCAGCGCCGGACTAGCGGCGGAGACCCAGTACTTC.

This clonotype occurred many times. The CDR3 DNA reads TGTGCCAGCAGCCTCGGGGATAGCAATCAGCCCCAGCATTTT. The encoded protein is CASSLGDSNQPQHF. The chain uses TRBV27 and TRBJ1-5; D is unresolved. This CDR3 has 14 residues. Germline CDR1 is MNHEY and CDR2 is SMNVEV (reference sequence). V was shortened by 6 bases and J by 0 bases, with 9 bases between the two germline ends.

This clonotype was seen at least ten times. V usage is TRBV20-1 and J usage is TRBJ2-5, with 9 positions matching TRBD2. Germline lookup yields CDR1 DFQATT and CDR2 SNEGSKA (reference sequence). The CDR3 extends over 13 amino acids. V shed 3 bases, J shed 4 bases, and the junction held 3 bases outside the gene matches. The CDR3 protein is CSARRGGLETQYF. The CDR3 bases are TGCAGTGCTAGGCGGGGGGGCCTAGAGACCCAGTACTTC.

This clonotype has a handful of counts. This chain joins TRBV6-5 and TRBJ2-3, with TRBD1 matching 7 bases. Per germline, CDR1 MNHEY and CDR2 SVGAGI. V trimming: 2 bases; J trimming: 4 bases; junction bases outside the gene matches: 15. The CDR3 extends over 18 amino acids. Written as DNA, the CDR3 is TGTGCCAGCAGTTACGTTAGACCGGGACAGAAGGACTCAGATACGCAGTATTTT. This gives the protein CASSYVRPGQKDSDTQYF.

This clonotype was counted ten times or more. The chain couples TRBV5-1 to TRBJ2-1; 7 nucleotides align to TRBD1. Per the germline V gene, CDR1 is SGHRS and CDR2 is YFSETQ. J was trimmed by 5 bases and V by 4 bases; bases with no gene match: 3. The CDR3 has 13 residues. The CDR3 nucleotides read TGCGCCAGCAGCCTCGGGACAGACAATGAGCAGTTCTTC. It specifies CASSLGTDNEQFF.

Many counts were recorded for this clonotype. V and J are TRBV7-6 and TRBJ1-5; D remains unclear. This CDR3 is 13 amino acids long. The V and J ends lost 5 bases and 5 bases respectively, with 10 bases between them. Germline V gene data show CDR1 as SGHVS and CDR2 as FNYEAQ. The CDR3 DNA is TGTGCCAGCAGCCTACTACACGATCAGCCCCAGCATTTT. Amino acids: CASSLLHDQPQHF.

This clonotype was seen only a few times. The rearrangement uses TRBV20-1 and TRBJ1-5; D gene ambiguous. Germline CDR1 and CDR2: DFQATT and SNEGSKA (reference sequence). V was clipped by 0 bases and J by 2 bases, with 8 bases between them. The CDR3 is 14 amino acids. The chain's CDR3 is CSAREGSGNQPQHF. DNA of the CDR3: TGCAGTGCTAGAGAGGGATCTGGCAATCAGCCCCAGCATTTT.

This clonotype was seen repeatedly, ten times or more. The CDR3 sequence is CSARTSGGALLPDTQYF. CDR3 DNA sequence: TGCAGTGCCCGGACTAGCGGGGGGGCGTTGCTTCCAGATACGCAGTATTTT. V usage is TRBV20-1 and J usage is TRBJ2-3, with 15 bases matching TRBD2. This CDR3 contains 17 residues. Trimming took 6 bases from V and 4 from J; bases not matched to a gene: 11. Germline V gene sequence: CDR1 DFQATT, CDR2 SNEGSKA (reference sequence).

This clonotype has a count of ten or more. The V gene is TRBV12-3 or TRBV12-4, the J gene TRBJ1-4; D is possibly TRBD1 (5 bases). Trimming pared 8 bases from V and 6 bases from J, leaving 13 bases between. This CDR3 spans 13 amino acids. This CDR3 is CASRPGRDEKLFF. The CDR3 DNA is TGTGCCAGCCGACCGGGGCGTGATGAAAAACTGTTTTTT.

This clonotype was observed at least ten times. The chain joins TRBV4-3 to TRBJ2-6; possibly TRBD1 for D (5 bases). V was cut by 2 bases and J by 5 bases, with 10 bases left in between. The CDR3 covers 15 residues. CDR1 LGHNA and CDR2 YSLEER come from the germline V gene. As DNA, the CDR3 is TGCGCCAGCAGCCAAACTCCAGGGCGGGCCAACGTCCTGACTTTC. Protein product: CASSQTPGRANVLTF.

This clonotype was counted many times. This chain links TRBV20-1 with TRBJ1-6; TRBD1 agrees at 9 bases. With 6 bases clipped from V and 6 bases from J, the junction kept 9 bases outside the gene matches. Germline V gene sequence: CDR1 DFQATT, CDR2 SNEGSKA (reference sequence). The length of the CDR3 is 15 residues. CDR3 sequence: CSATQGAASNSPLHF. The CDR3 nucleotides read TGCAGTGCCACACAGGGGGCAGCGTCTAATTCACCCCTCCACTTT.

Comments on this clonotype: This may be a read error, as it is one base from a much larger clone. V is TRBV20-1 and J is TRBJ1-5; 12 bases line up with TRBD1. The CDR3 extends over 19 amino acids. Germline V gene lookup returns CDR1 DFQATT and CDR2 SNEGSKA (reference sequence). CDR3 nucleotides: TGCAGTGCTAGAGACCCCGGGACAGGGGGCCCTCGGAGCAATCAGCCCCAGAATTTT. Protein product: CSARDPGTGGPRSNQPQNF.

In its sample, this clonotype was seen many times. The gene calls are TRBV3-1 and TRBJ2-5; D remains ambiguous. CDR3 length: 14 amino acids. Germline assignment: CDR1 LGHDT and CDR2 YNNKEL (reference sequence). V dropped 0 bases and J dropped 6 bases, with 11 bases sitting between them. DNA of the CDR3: TGTGCCAGCAGCCAAGAGAATCCCCACAAGACCCAGTACTTC. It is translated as CASSQENPHKTQYF.

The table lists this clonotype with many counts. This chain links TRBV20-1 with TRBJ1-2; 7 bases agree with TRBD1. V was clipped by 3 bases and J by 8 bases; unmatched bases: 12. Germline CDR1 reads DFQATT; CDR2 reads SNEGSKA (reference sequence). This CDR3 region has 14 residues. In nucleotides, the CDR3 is TGCAGTGCTAGGCTTCTGACAGGGCGGGGAGGCTACACCTTC. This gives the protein CSARLLTGRGGYTF.

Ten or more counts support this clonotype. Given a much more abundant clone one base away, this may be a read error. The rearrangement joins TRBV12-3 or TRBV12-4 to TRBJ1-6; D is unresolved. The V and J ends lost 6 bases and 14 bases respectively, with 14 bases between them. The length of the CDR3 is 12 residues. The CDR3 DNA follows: TGTGCCAGCAGCACCGGGCTTGTAGCCCTCCACTTT. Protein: CASSTGLVALHF.

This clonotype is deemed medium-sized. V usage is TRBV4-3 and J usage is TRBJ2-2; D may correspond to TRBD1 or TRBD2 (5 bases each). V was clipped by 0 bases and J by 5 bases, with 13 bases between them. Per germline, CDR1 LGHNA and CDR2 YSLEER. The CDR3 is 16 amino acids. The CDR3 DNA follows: TGCGCCAGCAGCCAAGACAAGAGTGGGGGAACCGGGGAGCTGTTTTTT. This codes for CASSQDKSGGTGELFF.